Sequencing of this T cell receptor beta chain was carried out in a study of blood T cell repertoires in COVID-19. Study as a whole: Samples representing acute and convalescent COVID-19 were sourced from the United States, Italy and Spain. T cells, B-cell-depleted T cells, or PBMCs supplied cDNA or gDNA.

How the authors handled the data: Reference gene primer amplification gave estimated nucleated cell counts. Some clones are missing from TCRdb's copy, which holds only in-frame ones; the method was immunoSEQ multiplex PCR. V and J calls and clone size follow that table, whereas D and trimming were derived from the DNA. The sample has about 81,000 clones; roughly 78% are singletons. The source is a human donor in a cohort sampled during active COVID-19. Source material: peripheral blood.

CDR3 DNA sequence: TGTGCCGGAAGGACAGGGAACCAGCCCCAGCATTTT. As protein: CAGRTGNQPQHF. The V call is TRBV6-5, the J call TRBJ1-5; TRBD1 matches at 8 bases. Germline V gene sequence: CDR1 MNHEY, CDR2 SVGAGI. The CDR3 is made up of 12 amino acids. V shed 11 bases, J shed 7 bases, and the junction held 7 bases outside the gene matches.